Described below is a single TCR beta chain sequence and its context. The entry originates in a study of PD-L1 blockade in urothelial cancer. CDR1 SGHNT and CDR2 YENEEA come from the germline V gene. CDR3 length: 16 residues. Unmatched junction bases numbered 6, after V lost 5 bases and J lost 2 bases. This table comes from immunoSEQ multiplex PCR, and its TCRdb copy is limited to in-frame clones, with some not included. This sample has 48,000 or so clones; around nine tenths occur once, and the top ten carry roughly 14%. Described time point: pretreatment peripheral blood. This TCR derives from a woman aged 55-75 years with urothelial cancer. This rearrangement joins TRBV11-3 to TRBJ2-1; 10 bases are a match to TRBD2. The specimen was PBMCs, collected around atezolizumab (anti-PD-L1) treatment. CDR3 DNA sequence: TGTGCCAGCAGCAGCGGGGGGGCTAGCGCCTACAATGAGCAGTTCTTC. This sequence encodes CASSSGGASAYNEQFF.